These T cell receptor beta chains were read from a single sample in a study of OX40 agonist ivuxolimab in advanced cancers. TCRdb's copy holds only in-frame clones and misses some; the assay was immunoSEQ multiplex PCR. The sample lists tens of thousands of clones, roughly 81% seen once, with over 1.5% in the top ten. The sequenced sample was CD4+ or CD8+ T cells sorted from blood, obtained in a trial of the OX40 agonist ivuxolimab. Receptor source: an adult with an advanced solid tumor such as melanoma, head and neck, liver or kidney cancer. Both conserved end residues are part of each CDR3. The order of the fields is V gene, CDR3 protein.

TRBV6-6 | CASSSYRSGGGDEQFF
TRBV5-4 | CASSPRDRDPYGYTF
TRBV30 | CAWSVFGTASYEQYF
TRBV5-4 | CASSLDSVRQGTGELFF
TRBV15 | CATSHFLDSPYEQYF
TRBV5-1 | CASSLGQSSSGNTIYF
TRBV18 | CASSRTVANYGYTF
TRBV5-1 | CASKGAGELFF
TRBV7-8 | CASSWREISEQFF
TRBV30 | CAWDREFVGSPLHF
TRBV18 | CASSPGRGNEQFF
TRBV19 | CASSIWRGDSYNEQFF
TRBV5-1 | CASTFGDRGLDTQYF
TRBV15 | CATSKDTVYQETQYF
TRBV7-3 | CASSATGLAGSDTQYF
TRBV11-2 | CASSPHPPDTQYF
TRBV10-3 | CAISIGTRGDNEQFF
TRBV6-6 | CASTRTAQETQYF
TRBV2 | CASGGQPQETQYF
TRBV9 | CASSVDSGSHNEQFF
TRBV28 | CASSLAQERNYGYTF
TRBV5-8 | CASSPPALQETQYF
TRBV29-1 | CSVRTGGDYGYTF
TRBV5-1 | CASSTGQGEGKEQFF
TRBV11-3 | CASSLDGLAGGETQYF
TRBV5-4 | CASSSPRTSGGAQETQYF
TRBV9 | CASTATPNSPLHF
TRBV19 | CASSSGTGVNTEAFF
TRBV2 | CASSEQLSTDTQYF
TRBV7-8 | CASSFRQLAGGTDTQYF
TRBV19 | CASSISGYEQYF
TRBV18 | CASSPGLASTDTQYF
TRBV30 | CAWEDSYSYEQYF
TRBV6-5 | CASQPGLSTDTQYF
TRBV19 | CASSTSQGGIGQPQHF
TRBV5-1 | CASSSDSYSYNEQFF
TRBV30 | CAWTSGGIQETQYF